This T cell receptor beta chain was observed in a study of beta chain features in type 1 diabetes. Findings of the study overall: Shorter TCRB CDR3s, moderately but significantly so, were found in Type 1 diabetes patients in all four CD4+ subsets.

Via the markers CD45RO/CCR7/CD25/CD127/CD95/CD27, stem cell-like memory, regulatory, central memory and naive CD4+ cells were sorted. With regard to this clone: Its antigen remains unidentified.

Every bit of the isolated RNA underwent reverse transcription, so sequencing read expressed TCRB transcripts. Sequencing of naive, central memory and regulatory T cell samples gave an average of around 4 million reads. This table comes from immunoSEQ multiplex PCR, and its TCRdb copy is limited to in-frame clones, with some not included. The table lists approximately 340,000 clones, roughly 16% of them singletons, with 0.019% in the top ten. The CDR3 sequence is 13 residues long. Germline CDR1 SGHAT, CDR2 FQNNGV. The V end was cut by 5 bases, the J end by 4 bases, with 11 bases between. The receptor comes from a woman aged 18-35 years in good health. V is TRBV11-2 and J is TRBJ1-2; D uncertain. The sample taken for sequencing was naive CD4+ T cells from blood. The DNA for the CDR3 is TGTGCCAGCAGCCCCGCCGTGAGCTATGGCTACACCTTC. Translation gives CASSPAVSYGYTF.